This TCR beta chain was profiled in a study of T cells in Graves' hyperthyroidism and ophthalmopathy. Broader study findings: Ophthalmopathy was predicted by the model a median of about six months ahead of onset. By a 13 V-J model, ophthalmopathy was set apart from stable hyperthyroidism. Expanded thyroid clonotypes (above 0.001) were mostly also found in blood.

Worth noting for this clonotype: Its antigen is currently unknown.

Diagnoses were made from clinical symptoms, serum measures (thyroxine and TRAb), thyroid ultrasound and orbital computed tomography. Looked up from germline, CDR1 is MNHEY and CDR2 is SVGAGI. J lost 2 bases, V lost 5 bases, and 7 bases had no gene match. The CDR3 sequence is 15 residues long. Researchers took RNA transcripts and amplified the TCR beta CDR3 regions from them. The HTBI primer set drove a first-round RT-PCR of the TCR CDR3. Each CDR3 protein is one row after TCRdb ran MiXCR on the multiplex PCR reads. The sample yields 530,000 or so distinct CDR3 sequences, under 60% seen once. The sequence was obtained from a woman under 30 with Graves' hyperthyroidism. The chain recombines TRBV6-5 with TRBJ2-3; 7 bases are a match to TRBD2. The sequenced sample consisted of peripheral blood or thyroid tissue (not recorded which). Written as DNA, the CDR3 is TGTGCCAGCAGTGACGACGGGGGGTCCACAGATACGCAGTATTTT. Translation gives CASSDDGGSTDTQYF.